This T cell receptor beta chain appears in the sequencing data of a study of shared clonotypes between healthy human individuals. As to this clone: The antigen is not known.

Measured with immunoSEQ multiplex PCR; TCRdb has only the in-frame clones, and not every one. The table has some 700,000 clones, roughly 88% seen once. The germline V gene has CDR1 MDHEN and CDR2 SYDVKM. The CDR3 extends over 15 amino acids. V was pared by 3 bases and J by 2 bases, with 12 bases between. Study-wide findings and caveats: The researchers took only blood, and tissue repertoires probably look different. Shared clonotypes: 4.5% to 5% naive CD4, under 4% naive CD8, 2.3% memory CD4, around 0.4% memory CD8.

The material sequenced was memory CD8+ T cells from PBMCs. The subset: CD45RO+ cells pooled with CCR7-negative TemRA cells. The J gene is TRBJ2-3, the V gene TRBV28, with D perhaps being TRBD1 or TRBD2 (5 bases each). This TCR derives from a man aged 18 to 29 in good health. Some clones in this sample may be carry-over from other donors' samples. CDR3 protein: CASSFMGENTDTQYF. The CDR3 bases are TGTGCCAGCAGTTTTATGGGGGAGAACACAGATACGCAGTATTTT.